This T cell receptor (beta chain) was sequenced for a study of T cells in Graves' hyperthyroidism and ophthalmopathy. CDR3 length equals 13 residues. J gave up 5 bases and V 6 bases, and 5 bases lay outside the gene matches. TCR beta CDR3 region amplification was performed from RNA transcripts. A set of HTBI primers served as the primers for a first-round RT-PCR of the TCR CDR3. Each CDR3 protein gets one entry after TCRdb re-called the multiplex PCR reads with MiXCR. The sample yields 620,000 or so distinct CDR3 sequences, about 14% seen once. In its sample, this clonotype was seen many times. Its target is unknown. General study findings and limits: Blood samples included most of the expanded thyroid clonotypes exceeding 0.001.

Fresh peripheral blood, under 13 ml, yielded the PBMCs. The chain recombines TRBV12-3 or TRBV12-4 with TRBJ2-5; 8 bases are a match to TRBD2. The TCR originated in a woman between 50 and 59 years old with Graves' ophthalmopathy. Sequenced sample: blood. Written as DNA, the CDR3 is TGTGCCAGCAGGAGCGGGAGCTCCGAGACCCAGTACTTC. Translation gives CASRSGSSETQYF.